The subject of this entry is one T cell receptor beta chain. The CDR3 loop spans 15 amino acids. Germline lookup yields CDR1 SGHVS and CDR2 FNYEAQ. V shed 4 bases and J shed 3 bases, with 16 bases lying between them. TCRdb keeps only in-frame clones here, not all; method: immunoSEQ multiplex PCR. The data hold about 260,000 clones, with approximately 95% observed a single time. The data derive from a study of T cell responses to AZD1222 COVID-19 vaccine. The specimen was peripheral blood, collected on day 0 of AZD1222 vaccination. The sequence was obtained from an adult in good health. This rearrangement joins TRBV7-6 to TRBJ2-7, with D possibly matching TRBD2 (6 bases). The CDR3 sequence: CASSSNLADYYEQYF. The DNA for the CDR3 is TGTGCCAGCAGCTCAAACTTAGCGGATTACTACGAGCAGTACTTC.